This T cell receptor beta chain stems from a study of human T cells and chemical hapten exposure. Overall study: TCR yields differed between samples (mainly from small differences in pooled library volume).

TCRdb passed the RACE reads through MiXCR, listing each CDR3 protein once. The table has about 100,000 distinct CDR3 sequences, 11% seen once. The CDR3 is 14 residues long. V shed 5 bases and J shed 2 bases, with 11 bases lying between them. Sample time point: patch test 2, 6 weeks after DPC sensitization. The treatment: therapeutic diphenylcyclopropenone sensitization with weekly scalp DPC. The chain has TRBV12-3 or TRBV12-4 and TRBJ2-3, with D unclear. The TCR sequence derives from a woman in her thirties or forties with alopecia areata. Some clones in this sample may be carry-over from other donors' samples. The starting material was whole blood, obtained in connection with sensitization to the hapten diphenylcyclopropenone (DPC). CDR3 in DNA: TGTGCCAGCAGTGTCGACACTAACACAGATACGCAGTATTTT. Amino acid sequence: CASSVDTNTDTQYF.